What follows is one T cell receptor (beta chain) and its context. Its specificity is unknown. This was a deep-level run. Per the authors' pipeline: ImmunoSEQ only sent back junction sequences with no quality scores, so filtering was done differently. TCRdb keeps only in-frame clones here, not all; method: immunoSEQ multiplex PCR. That table gives V, J and clone size, and the DNA gave D and trimming. The data show around 2.3 million clones, roughly 95% seen once. The data were obtained in a study of shared clonotypes between healthy human individuals. Germline V CDR1 and CDR2: SGHTA, FQGNSA. The ends lost 0 bases at V and 12 bases at J; junction bases unmatched: 2. This CDR3 is 12 amino acids long. Study-wide points: Despite large depth, rarefaction showed incomplete sorted-subset sequencing.

This receptor was obtained from a man between 18 and 35 years old in good health. The sample consisted of naive CD4+ T cells sorted from blood. The subset was: CD45RA+ positively selected. The chain is built from TRBV7-2 and TRBJ2-1; 7 positions agree with TRBD2. CDR3 residues: CASSLAGTMQFF. The CDR3 DNA sequence: TGTGCCAGCAGCTTAGCGGGGACTATGCAGTTCTTC.